Presented here are 20 T cell receptor beta chains from one specimen sequenced in a study of T cells after yellow fever vaccination. Each CDR3 protein gets one entry after TCRdb re-called the 5' RACE reads with MiXCR. Of about 320,000 distinct CDR3 sequences in the sample, roughly 10% were seen once. Sequencing used CD4+ T cells sorted from PBMCs, obtained 45 days after the yellow fever booster vaccination. Every receptor here comes from a man between 18 and 29 years old who received the YFV17D yellow fever vaccine.

This clonotype came up a few times. The chain has TRBV5-5 and TRBJ2-5; D is perhaps TRBD2 (7 bases). Trimming took 0 bases from V and 6 from J, leaving 18 bases between them. CDR1 and CDR2 (germline): SGHKS, YYEKEE (reference sequence). The length of the CDR3 is 16 residues. The CDR3 spells CASSLAEGGFSKTQYF. CDR3 nucleotides: TGTGCCAGCAGCTTGGCCGAGGGGGGGTTCAGTAAGACCCAGTACTTC.

There are a few counts of this clonotype. The rearrangement links TRBV7-9 to TRBJ2-3; 9 bases fit TRBD1. Germline trimming cut 5 bases from V and 4 bases from J; bases unmatched to any gene: 10. The germline V gene encodes CDR1 SEHNR and CDR2 FQNEAQ (reference sequence). The CDR3 is made up of 16 amino acids. CDR3 amino acids: CASSPGTGIFSDTQYF. CDR3 in DNA: TGTGCCAGCAGCCCCGGGACAGGGATTTTTTCAGATACGCAGTATTTT.

The CDR3 here is CSAQIRGNSRNEQFF. CDR3 nucleotides: TGCAGTGCCCAAATCAGGGGGAACTCAAGGAATGAGCAGTTCTTC. The rearrangement joins TRBV20-1 to TRBJ2-1, with 7 bases that match TRBD1. V lost 6 bases and J lost 7; bases outside the gene matches: 15. This CDR3 has 15 amino acids. Per the germline V gene, CDR1 is DFQATT and CDR2 is SNEGSKA (reference sequence).

This clonotype was picked up a small number of times. This rearrangement joins TRBV5-1 to TRBJ2-2; D remains ambiguous. The CDR3 loop spans 15 amino acids. The germline V gene encodes CDR1 SGHRS and CDR2 YFSETQ. V lost 4 bases to trimming and J lost 2 bases, with 12 bases between them. CDR3 in amino acids: CASSVGTRNTGELFF. In nucleotides, the CDR3 is TGCGCCAGCAGCGTCGGTACCCGAAACACCGGGGAGCTGTTTTTT.

The V gene is TRBV4-1, the J gene TRBJ2-1; 11 positions agree with TRBD2. CDR1 and CDR2 (germline): MGHRA, YSYEKL. CDR3 size: 17 residues. V shed 0 bases, J shed 12 bases, and the junction held 13 bases outside the gene matches. CDR3 residues: CASSQDGTSGHNRGQFF. The CDR3 DNA is TGCGCCAGCAGCCAAGATGGGACTAGCGGTCATAATCGTGGGCAGTTCTTC.

This clonotype was seen a few times. V and J are TRBV7-9 and TRBJ1-6, with D tentatively TRBD1 (6 bases). Germline CDR1 and CDR2: SEHNR and FQNEAQ (reference sequence). V was clipped by 5 bases and J by 8 bases, with 13 bases between them. The CDR3 consists of 14 residues. CDR3 DNA: TGTGCCAGCAGCCGCGGGGGGCAATATTCACCCCTCCACTTT. It codes for CASSRGGQYSPLHF.

The chain joins TRBV30 to TRBJ1-6, with TRBD1 matching 9 bases. This CDR3 has 16 residues. J gave up 10 bases and V 2 bases, and 12 bases lay outside the gene matches. Germline V gene lookup returns CDR1 GTSNPN and CDR2 SVGIG (reference sequence). CDR3 sequence (DNA): TGTGCCTGGAGTCCTATCCCGGGACAGGGTATGTCACCCCTCCACTTT. Its translation: CAWSPIPGQGMSPLHF.

The chain's CDR3 is CASSRAIAGYEQYV. CDR3 DNA sequence: TGTGCCAGCAGTCGCGCAATAGCGGGGTACGAGCAGTACGTC. The chain links TRBV6-5 to TRBJ2-7; 8 nucleotides match TRBD2. Germline-derived CDR1 and CDR2 are MNHEY and SVGAGI. There are 14 residues in the CDR3. The V segment lost 5 bases and the J segment 4 bases; nucleotides outside the gene matches: 7.

A few counts support this clonotype. This chain links TRBV11-1 with TRBJ1-2; TRBD1 might be the D (6 bases). The CDR3 has 13 amino acids. V lost 5 bases to trimming and J lost 7 bases, with 14 bases between them. Germline V CDR1 and CDR2: SGHAT, FQDESV (reference sequence). The CDR3 DNA reads as TGTGCCAGCAGCCTTACAGGGATCGGTGGCTACACCTTC. Protein: CASSLTGIGGYTF. Drawing the rest from reference TRBV11-1 and TRBJ1-2, the complete variable domain is EAEVAQSPRYKITEKSQAVAFWCDPISGHATLYWYRQILGQGPELLVQFQDESVVDDSQLPKDRFSAERLKGVDSTLKIQPAELGDSAMYLCASSLTGIGGYTFGSGTRLTVV.

About this clonotype itself: This clone may be a read error of a much larger clone one base away. This chain links TRBV12-3 or TRBV12-4 with TRBJ2-3; the D is unclear. Trimming stripped 7 bases from V and 5 bases from J, with 10 bases between. This CDR3 has 12 residues. CDR3 sequence: CASTGCGDTQYF. The CDR3 region has the DNA TGTGCCAGCACCGGATGTGGAGATACGCAGTATTTT.

V gene TRBV7-9 combines with J gene TRBJ2-1; 7 positions agree with TRBD2. CDR1 is SEHNR, CDR2 FQNEAQ, per germline (reference sequence). After removal of 5 bases from V and 5 bases from J, the junction contained 12 bases not matched to a gene. The CDR3 consists of 16 residues. The CDR3 DNA reads as TGTGCCAGCAGCCCCCTCGACTATCGGGGGGACAATGAGCAGTTCTTC. Translating it yields CASSPLDYRGDNEQFF.

This clonotype has a handful of counts. The rearrangement links TRBV20-1 to TRBJ2-3; the match to TRBD2 covers 9 bases. With V trimmed by 5 bases and J by 0 bases, 3 bases remained unmatched. CDR1 DFQATT and CDR2 SNEGSKA come from the germline V gene (reference sequence). There are 14 residues in the CDR3. CDR3: CSARLAESTDTQYF. The CDR3 DNA reads as TGCAGTGCTCGACTAGCGGAGAGCACAGATACGCAGTATTTT.

This clonotype occurred a few times. The genes are TRBV5-1 and TRBJ2-2; 7 bases align to TRBD2. CDR1 and CDR2 (germline): SGHRS, YFSETQ. V lost 5 bases and J lost 1; bases outside the gene matches: 8. The CDR3 covers 16 residues. CDR3 sequence: CASSLLVAGNTGELFF. The CDR3 region has the DNA TGCGCCAGCAGTCTACTCGTAGCGGGGAACACCGGGGAGCTGTTTTTT.

This clonotype showed up many times. The CDR3 here is CASSLGVHTEAFF. CDR3 bases: TGTGCCAGCAGTTTAGGGGTTCACACTGAAGCTTTCTTT. J is TRBJ1-1 and V is TRBV27; D not resolved. CDR3 length: 13 residues. V was pared by 2 bases and J by 3 bases, with 7 bases between. Germline V gene sequence: CDR1 MNHEY, CDR2 SMNVEV (reference sequence).

This clonotype was picked up many times. The gene calls are TRBV30 and TRBJ1-2; TRBD1 might be the D (5 bases). The CDR3 is 13 residues long. The germline V gene encodes CDR1 GTSNPN and CDR2 SVGIG (reference sequence). The V and J ends lost 5 bases and 8 bases respectively, with 18 bases between them. CDR3 sequence reads: CAWAVFRAQGYTF. In nucleotides, the CDR3 is TGTGCCTGGGCGGTCTTCAGGGCTCAAGGCTACACCTTC.

The sample holds a few counts of this clonotype. The chain links TRBV6-2 or TRBV6-3 to TRBJ2-3; D might be TRBD1 (5 bases). In germline, CDR1 is MNHEY, CDR2 SVGEGT. This CDR3 has 14 residues. Trimming left V 4 bases short and J 4 bases short, with 12 bases between. The CDR3 DNA follows: TGTGCCAGCAGTTTTCGACAGCTTTCAGATACGCAGTATTTT. This sequence encodes CASSFRQLSDTQYF.

This clonotype was found a few times. The rearrangement uses TRBV20-1 and TRBJ2-5, with D perhaps assigned TRBD1 or TRBD2 (5 bases each). CDR3 length: 13 amino acids. Looked up from germline, CDR1 is DFQATT and CDR2 is SNEGSKA (reference sequence). Trimming cost V 8 bases and J 7 bases, with 20 bases left between them. The CDR3 protein is CSPFQRGSATQYF. CDR3 DNA sequence: TGCAGTCCATTCCAGAGGGGATCCGCGACCCAGTACTTC.

This clonotype was detected ten times or more. The chain has TRBV6-5 and TRBJ1-1, with D possibly being TRBD1 (5 bases). Germline V gene sequence: CDR1 MNHEY, CDR2 SVGAGI. The CDR3 totals 11 residues. V lost 2 bases to trimming and J lost 12 bases, with 10 bases between them. CDR3 in DNA: TGTGCCAGCAGTTACCGGGGCGGAACTTTCTTT. Translating gives CASSYRGGTFF.

This clonotype was seen a few times. The chain links TRBV12-3 or TRBV12-4 to TRBJ2-2; possibly TRBD2 for D (6 bases). There are 15 residues in the CDR3. Trimming shortened V by 3 bases and J by 2 bases, and 10 bases separated the two germline ends. The CDR3 loop reads CASSFGTYNTGELFF. The CDR3 coding sequence is TGTGCCAGCAGTTTCGGGACTTACAACACCGGGGAGCTGTTTTTT.

This clonotype was seen ten or more times. V and J are TRBV5-1 and TRBJ2-3, with 8 bases identical to TRBD2. CDR3 size: 14 residues. Germline V gives CDR1 SGHRS, CDR2 YFSETQ. The J segment lost 4 bases and the V segment lost 2 bases, leaving 3 bases of the junction unmatched. The chain's CDR3 is CASSFGGAADTQYF. DNA of the CDR3: TGCGCCAGCAGCTTCGGGGGGGCTGCAGATACGCAGTATTTT. The full variable domain, with the rest looked up from reference TRBV5-1 and TRBJ2-3, is KAGVTQTPRYLIKTRGQQVTLSCSPISGHRSVSWYQQTPGQGLQFLFEYFSETQRNKGNFPGRFSGRQFSNSRSEMNVSTLELGDSALYLCASSFGGAADTQYFGPGTRLTVL.